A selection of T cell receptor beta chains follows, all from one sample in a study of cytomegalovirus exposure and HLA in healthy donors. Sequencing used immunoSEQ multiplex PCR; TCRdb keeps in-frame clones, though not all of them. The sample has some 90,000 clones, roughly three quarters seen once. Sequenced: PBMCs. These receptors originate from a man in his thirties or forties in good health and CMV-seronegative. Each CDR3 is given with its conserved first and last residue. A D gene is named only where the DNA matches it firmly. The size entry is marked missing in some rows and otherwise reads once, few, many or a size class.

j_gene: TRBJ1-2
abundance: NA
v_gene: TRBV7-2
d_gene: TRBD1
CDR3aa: CASSSYLTGDYGYTF
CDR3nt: TGTGCCAGCAGCTCATATCTGACAGGGGACTATGGCTACACCTTC

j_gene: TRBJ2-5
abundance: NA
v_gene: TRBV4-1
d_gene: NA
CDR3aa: CASSLPGTRQETQYF
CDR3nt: TGCGCCAGCAGCCTCCCCGGGACAAGACAAGAGACCCAGTACTTC

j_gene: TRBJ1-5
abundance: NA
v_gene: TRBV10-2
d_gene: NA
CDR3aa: CASSPLSNQPQHF
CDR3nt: TGCGCCAGCAGTCCCCTTAGCAATCAGCCCCAGCATTTT

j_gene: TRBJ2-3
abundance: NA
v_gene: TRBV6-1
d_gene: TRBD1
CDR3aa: CAGETGGVSTDTQYF
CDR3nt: TGTGCCGGAGAGACAGGGGGTGTTAGCACAGATACGCAGTATTTT

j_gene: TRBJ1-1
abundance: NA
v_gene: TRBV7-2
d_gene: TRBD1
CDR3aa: CASSLWTGGTEAFF
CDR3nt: TGTGCCAGCAGCTTATGGACAGGGGGCACTGAAGCTTTCTTT

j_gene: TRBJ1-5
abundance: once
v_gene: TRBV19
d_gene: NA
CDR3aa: CASSIVGHFSNQPQHF
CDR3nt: TGTGCCAGTAGTATAGTGGGGCACTTTAGCAATCAGCCCCAGCATTTT

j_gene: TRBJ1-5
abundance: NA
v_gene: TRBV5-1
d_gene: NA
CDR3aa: CASSSGEGLNQPQHF
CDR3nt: TGCGCCAGCAGCTCGGGGGAGGGTTTGAATCAGCCCCAGCATTTT

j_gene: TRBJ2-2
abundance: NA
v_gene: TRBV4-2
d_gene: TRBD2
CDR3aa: CASSQESGGNTGELFF
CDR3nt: TGTGCCAGCAGCCAAGAGTCGGGGGGGAACACCGGGGAGCTGTTTTTT

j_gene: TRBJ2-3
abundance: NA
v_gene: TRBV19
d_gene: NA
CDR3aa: CASTLGQGGTDTQYF
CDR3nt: TGTGCCAGTACCCTGGGGCAGGGTGGGACAGATACGCAGTATTTT

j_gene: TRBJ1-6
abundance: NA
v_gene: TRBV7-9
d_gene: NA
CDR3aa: CASSSAGEFNSPLHF
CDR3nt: TGTGCCAGCAGCTCCGCAGGGGAATTTAATTCACCCCTCCACTTT

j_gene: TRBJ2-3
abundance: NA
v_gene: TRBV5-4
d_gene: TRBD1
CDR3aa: CASSWQGATDTQYF
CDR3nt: TGTGCCAGCAGCTGGCAGGGGGCCACAGATACGCAGTATTTT

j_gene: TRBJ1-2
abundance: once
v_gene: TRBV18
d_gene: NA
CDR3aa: CASSAPDRGLGGGYTF
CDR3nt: TGTGCCAGCTCAGCACCGGACAGAGGGCTCGGCGGGGGCTACACCTTC

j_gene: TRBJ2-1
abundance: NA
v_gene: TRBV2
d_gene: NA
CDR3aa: CASSKRTAPEQFF
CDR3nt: TGTGCCAGCAGTAAACGGACTGCCCCTGAGCAGTTCTTC